One and the same sample provided the 17 T cell receptor beta chains below, sequenced in a study of cytomegalovirus exposure and HLA in healthy donors. The PCR contained 60 Vbeta and 13 Jbeta primers. Here immunoSEQ multiplex PCR was the method, and the copy in TCRdb shows in-frame clones only, minus some. The table shows 150,000 to 200,000 clones, with approximately 76% occurring only once. Input material: PBMCs. Every receptor here comes from a woman under 30 in good health and CMV-seropositive.

The rearrangement links TRBV2 to TRBJ1-4; D unresolved. CDR1 is SNHLY and CDR2 is FYNNEI in the germline V gene. This CDR3 spans 14 amino acids. The V end was cut by 1 base, the J end by 3 bases, with 6 bases between. CDR3 coding DNA: TGTGCCAGCAGTGAAGAACAAGCTAATGAAAAACTGTTTTTT. As protein: CASSEEQANEKLFF.

On this clone: Mismatch with germline at one junction end may stem from a read error. This chain connects TRBV5-1 to TRBJ2-7, with 12 bases fitting TRBD1. The V gene's germline CDR1 is SGHRS and CDR2 YFSETQ. The CDR3 loop spans 13 amino acids. CDR3 amino acids: CASSRDRGPEQHF. The CDR3, as DNA: TGCGCCAGCAGCAGGGACAGGGGGCCTGAGCAGCACTTC.

A note on this clone: A junction boundary mismatches the germline segment, possibly from a read error. The chain joins TRBV7-9 to TRBJ2-7, with TRBD1 identical over 7 bases. The germline V gene has CDR1 SEHNR and CDR2 FQNEAQ (reference sequence). CDR3 length equals 15 residues. The CDR3 loop is CSSSSTGEHPYEQYF. Here the CDR3 DNA reads TGTTCCAGCAGCTCAACAGGGGAACACCCCTACGAGCAGTACTTC.

This clone turned up a few times. This chain joins TRBV28 and TRBJ2-7, with D uncertain. The CDR3 loop spans 14 amino acids. The germline V gene has CDR1 MDHEN and CDR2 SYDVKM. V lost 3 bases to trimming and J lost 3 bases, with 12 bases between them. The CDR3 spells CASSLAGKYYEQYF. The CDR3 DNA is TGTGCCAGCAGTTTGGCAGGAAAGTACTACGAGCAGTACTTC.

The DNA of the CDR3 is TGTGCCAGCGGACAGGGGGCGAGAGAGCAGTACTTC. Translating gives CASGQGAREQYF. This chain connects TRBV7-2 to TRBJ2-7; TRBD1 matches at 11 bases. The CDR3 length is 12 residues. V shed 8 bases and J 7 bases; nucleotides not matched to a gene: 4. CDR1 SGHTA and CDR2 FQGNSA come from the germline V gene.

This clone was seen only a few times. The chain joins TRBV7-2 to TRBJ2-2; possibly TRBD1 for D (7 bases). V gave up 6 bases and J gave up 4 bases, with 18 bases separating them. CDR3 length equals 16 residues. From germline, CDR1 is SGHTA and CDR2 FQGNSA. CDR3 nucleotide sequence: TGTGCCAGCAGAACTCCCAGGGGGGAAGGCACCGGGGAGCTGTTTTTT. It codes for CASRTPRGEGTGELFF.

The chain uses TRBV7-8 and TRBJ2-7, with TRBD2 identical over 9 bases. CDR1 is SGHVS, CDR2 FQNEAQ, per germline. The V segment lost 5 bases and the J segment 0 bases; nucleotides outside the gene matches: 8. The CDR3 runs 16 residues. CDR3 coding DNA: TGTGCCAGCAGCGCCCCTAGCGGGGAGCCCTCCTACGAGCAGTACTTC. Encoded protein: CASSAPSGEPSYEQYF.

This chain links TRBV2 with TRBJ1-5, with 7 positions matching TRBD1. Germline assignment: CDR1 SNHLY and CDR2 FYNNEI. This CDR3 comprises 15 residues. Trimming at V came to 6 bases and at J to 4 bases, leaving 9 bases not matched to a gene. CDR3 sequence reads: CASSRPTGVNQPQHF. The CDR3 coding sequence is TGTGCCAGCAGCCGACCTACAGGGGTAAATCAGCCCCAGCATTTT.

V gene TRBV6-4 combines with J gene TRBJ2-1; 10 bases align to TRBD2. CDR1 and CDR2 (germline): MRHNA, SNTAGT. The ends lost 3 bases at V and 6 bases at J; junction bases unmatched: 5. CDR3 length: 15 residues. CDR3 in amino acids: CASSEDLAGVNEQFF. CDR3 bases: TGTGCCAGCAGTGAGGATCTAGCGGGGGTCAATGAGCAGTTCTTC.

This clone has just a few counts. The chain carries TRBV7-9 and TRBJ2-7; TRBD1 aligns across 9 bases. The J segment lost 3 bases and the V segment lost 5 bases, leaving 5 bases of the junction unmatched. The CDR3 runs to 14 residues. Germline V CDR1 and CDR2: SEHNR, FQNEAQ (reference sequence). The chain's CDR3 is CASSPGTGNYEQYF. CDR3 DNA sequence: TGTGCCAGCAGCCCCGGGACAGGGAACTACGAGCAGTACTTC.

This clone was counted once. The chain combines TRBV10-3 with TRBJ2-5; 8 bases match TRBD2. V dropped 4 bases and J dropped 3; count of bases not matched to a gene: 4. The CDR3 spans 14 residues. Germline CDR1 ENHRY, CDR2 SYGVKD. The CDR3 DNA follows: TGTGCCATCAGTGTCGCGGGAGGCGAAGAGACCCAGTACTTC. It specifies CAISVAGGEETQYF.

The V gene is TRBV20-1, the J gene TRBJ1-1; no clear D. Germline CDR1 is DFQATT and CDR2 is SNEGSKA (reference sequence). CDR3 length equals 11 residues. V was shortened by 5 bases and J by 1 base, with 5 bases between the two germline ends. Here the CDR3 DNA reads TGCAGTGCTTACGGGAACACTGAAGCTTTCTTT. Translating it yields CSAYGNTEAFF.

The gene calls are TRBV7-3 and TRBJ2-2, with a possible D match to TRBD2 (5 bases). From germline, CDR1 is SGHTA and CDR2 FQGTGA. The CDR3 runs 13 residues. V was cut by 2 bases and J by 7 bases, with 8 bases left in between. The CDR3 DNA reads TGTGCCAGCAGCTTAGGAGGAGGCGGGGAGCTGTTTTTT. Translating it yields CASSLGGGGELFF.

The chain links TRBV6-5 to TRBJ1-5; 7 nucleotides line up with TRBD1. CDR1 is MNHEY and CDR2 is SVGAGI in the germline V gene. Losses at the gene ends were 5 bases for V and 7 bases for J; bases not matched to a gene: 11. The CDR3 is made up of 15 amino acids. CDR3 amino acids: CASSRTTGDEQPQHF. CDR3 bases: TGTGCCAGCAGTCGGACAACAGGGGATGAACAGCCCCAGCATTTT.

The CDR3 here is CASSLTSGGPYEQYF. The CDR3 DNA sequence: TGTGCCAGCAGTTTGACTAGCGGGGGGCCCTACGAGCAGTACTTC. This chain joins TRBV6-5 and TRBJ2-7; TRBD2 agrees at 13 bases. Looked up from germline, CDR1 is MNHEY and CDR2 is SVGAGI. Trimming cost V 4 bases and J 2 bases; bases outside gene matches: 2. This CDR3 is built from 15 residues.

The sample holds one count of this clone. The rearrangement joins TRBV15 to TRBJ1-5; 7 bases fit TRBD1. Germline CDR1 is LNHNV and CDR2 is YYDKDF (reference sequence). This CDR3 is 15 amino acids long. Trimming removed 1 base from V and 0 bases from J; junction bases left unmatched: 0. For the CDR3, the DNA is TGTGCCACCAGCAGAGGGGACAGTAGCAATCAGCCCCAGCATTTT. It specifies CATSRGDSSNQPQHF.

The rearrangement uses TRBV6-5 and TRBJ1-6; TRBD1 matches at 7 bases. Germline V CDR1 and CDR2: MNHEY, SVGAGI. The CDR3 loop spans 15 amino acids. V shed 5 bases and J 4 bases; nucleotides not matched to a gene: 5. The CDR3 protein is CASSNRDRYNSPLHF. The CDR3 DNA sequence: TGTGCCAGCAGTAACCGGGACAGATATAATTCACCCCTCCACTTT.